The clone carrying this TCR beta chain was picked up many times. Its cognate antigen is unknown. RNA transcripts were the template for amplifying TCR beta CDR3 regions. The HTBI primer set served for first-round RT-PCR of the TCR CDR3. TCRdb ran MiXCR on the multiplex PCR reads and lists one entry per CDR3 protein. The repertoire has fewer than 500,000 distinct CDR3 sequences, approximately 15% of them found once; the top ten carry about 20%. Germline assignment: CDR1 MDHEN and CDR2 SYDVKM. The length of the CDR3 is 16 residues. V gave up 4 bases and J gave up 6 bases, with 21 bases separating them. This specimen comes from a study of T cells in Graves' hyperthyroidism and ophthalmopathy. General study findings and limits: Separation of ophthalmopathy from stable hyperthyroidism was achieved by a 13 V-J model.

The sequence came from a man aged 30 to 45 with Graves' hyperthyroidism that later progressed to Graves' ophthalmopathy. The chain has TRBV28 and TRBJ1-1; a weak D match, TRBD1 (5 bases). The sequenced material came from blood. The CDR3 region has the DNA TGTGCCAGCAGTTACAGGTCCTACTTTCTTGACGCTGAAGCTTTCTTT. This encodes CASSYRSYFLDAEAFF.